This record looks at one T cell receptor beta chain sequence and its context. Its antigen is unknown. No quality values exist for individual bases; no much larger clone is one base distant. The sample belongs to a study of blood T cell repertoires in COVID-19 (dated by TCRdb to the early 2020s). Regarding the study in general: Samples from collaborators originated in the United States, Italy and Spain and spanned both the acute and convalescent phases of COVID-19. The repertoires were released in a freely available public database meant as a resource for research on the immune response to SARS-CoV-2. The samples were drawn from two sources: the first 160 participants of the ongoing ImmuneRACE study, and some 1,300 subjects contributed by 6 global collaborators. Where HLA class I and class II types were available, the types were taken from metadata supplied by the sample provider, not from assay-based typing. Deeply sampled blood TCRbeta repertoires from subjects exposed to, actively infected with, or recovered from COVID-19 were included in the dataset. The sample metadata nearly always contained a de-identified subject ID, COVID-19 status, age in years and sex. The prospective study material was composed of cDNA or gDNA derived from T cells, B-cell-depleted T cells, or PBMCs.

In the prospective study, participants were 18 to 89 years old, resided in about 25 geographic areas of the United States, and were enrolled through a virtual design. In the prospective study, participants were assigned to cohorts based on the clinical history participants reported in a screening survey and a study questionnaire. In the prospective study, mobile phlebotomists collected whole blood, serum and a nasopharyngeal or oropharyngeal swab from each participant. Additional blood draws and questionnaires over an approximately 2-month period could optionally be provided by prospective study participants. Prospective study blood samples were shipped either frozen or at room temperature before DNA extraction. From cysteine to phenylalanine, the CDR3 is 15 amino acids long. Only CDR3 DNA is held: 45 bases, read in frame from base 1. CDR1 SGHRS and CDR2 YFSETQ are derived from the germline V gene. V is pruned by 3 bases and J by 0 bases, leaving 4 bases of the junction without a gene match.

The paper's findings and limits, for the study overall: The amount of clinical and demographic metadata varied by source and participant and was provided uncurated.

The immunoSEQ Assay, a bias-controlled multiplex PCR, was used to amplify TCRbeta CDR3 regions from genomic DNA. The authors' pipeline ran thus. The number of nucleated cells in each sample was estimated by amplification of reference gene primers within the assay. To quantify the absolute abundance of each unique TCRbeta CDR3 rearrangement, sequence reads were collapsed and filtered. For each sample, productive Simpson clonality was calculated by taking the square root of Simpson's diversity index across productive rearrangements. Here the immuneACCESS table is served through TCRdb, limited to in-frame sequences with V and J called. Missing clones are a known gap in these copies; in checked studies unresolved V genes cover under half, and the rest lacks a known reason. For V, J and clone size, that table is used; D and trimming come from the DNA. This sample is represented by fewer than 500,000 clones; about 85% of them were singletons. Roughly 1.9% of the sample is taken by the ten largest.

The sequenced sample was PBMCs or T cells enriched from blood (not recorded which). The rearranged segments are TRBV5-1 and TRBJ1-2; 8 central nucleotides agree with TRBD1. The TCR was taken from a woman aged 18-29 years with acute COVID-19. The nucleotides are TGCGCCAGCAGCTATACAGGGGGTCCTAACTATGGCTACACCTTC. Translated, it reads CASSYTGGPNYGYTF. Supplemented by the reference TRBV5-1 and TRBJ1-2 proteins around the CDR3, the complete variable domain is KAGVTQTPRYLIKTRGQQVTLSCSPISGHRSVSWYQQTPGQGLQFLFEYFSETQRNKGNFPGRFSGRQFSNSRSEMNVSTLELGDSALYLCASSYTGGPNYGYTFGSGTRLTVV.